This T cell receptor (beta chain) is from a study of cytomegalovirus exposure and HLA in healthy donors. Overall study context: Previous work identified 95 million to 120 million unique TCR beta sequences from around 200 million T cells.

Concerning this clone: Its antigen is currently unknown.

The CDR3 consists of 15 residues. Germline V CDR1 and CDR2: MNHEY, SMNVEV (reference sequence). The trim removed 2 bases at V and 4 bases at J, leaving 3 bases unmatched. Findings of the study overall: Later analysis demonstrated an association between a missense DCLRE1C variant and TCR beta V- and J-gene trimming.

The PCR used 60 Vbeta and 13 Jbeta primers. Sequencing was performed with immunoSEQ multiplex PCR; in TCRdb, only in-frame clones are kept and a portion is missing. The sample has 150,000 to 200,000 clones, 80% to 85% seen once. The clonotype was recovered from a woman between 50 and 59 years old in good health and CMV-seropositive. Sample: PBMCs. The V and J genes are TRBV27 and TRBJ2-5, with TRBD2 matching 11 bases. CDR3 nucleotides: TGTGCCAGCAGTTTACTAGCGGGGGGCCGAGAGACCCAGTACTTC. Its protein product is CASSLLAGGRETQYF.